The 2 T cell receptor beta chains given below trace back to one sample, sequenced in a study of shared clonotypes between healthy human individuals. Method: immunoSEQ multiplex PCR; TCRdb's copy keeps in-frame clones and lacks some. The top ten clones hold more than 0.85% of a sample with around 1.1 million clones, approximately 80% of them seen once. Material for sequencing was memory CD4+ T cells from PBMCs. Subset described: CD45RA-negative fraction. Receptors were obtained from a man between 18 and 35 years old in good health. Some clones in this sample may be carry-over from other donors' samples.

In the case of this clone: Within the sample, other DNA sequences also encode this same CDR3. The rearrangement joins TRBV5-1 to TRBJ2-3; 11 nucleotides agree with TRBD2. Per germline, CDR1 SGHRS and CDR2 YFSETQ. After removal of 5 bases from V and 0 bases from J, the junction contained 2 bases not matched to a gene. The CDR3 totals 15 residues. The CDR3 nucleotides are TGCGCCAGCAGTCGGACTAGCGGGAGCACAGATACGCAGTATTTT. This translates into CASSRTSGSTDTQYF.

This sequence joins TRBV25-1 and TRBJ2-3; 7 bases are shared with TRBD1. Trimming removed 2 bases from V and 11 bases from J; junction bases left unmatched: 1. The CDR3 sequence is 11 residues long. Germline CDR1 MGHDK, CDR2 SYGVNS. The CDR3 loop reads CASSERDRQYF. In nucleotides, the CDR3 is TGTGCCAGCAGTGAAAGGGACAGGCAGTATTTT. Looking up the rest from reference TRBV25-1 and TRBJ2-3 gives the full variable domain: EADIYQTPRYLVIGTGKKITLECSQTMGHDKMYWYQQDPGMELHLIHYSYGVNSTEKGDLSSESTVSRIRTEHFPLTLESARPSHTSQYLCASSERDRQYFGPGTRLTVL.